This T cell receptor (beta chain) was sequenced for a study of shared clonotypes between healthy human individuals. About the study: The plates for each donor numbered three CD4 naive, three CD4 memory, two CD8 naive and one CD8 memory. Study results and limitations: Larger estimated richness was generally recorded for naive subsets relative to memory subsets. A handful of donors had 5% to 6.5% of their naive CD4 clonotypes in common.

About this clone itself: Antigen: not known.

Naive CD8 cells lacked CD45RO, underwent positive selection for CCR7 and left out terminally differentiated effector memory CD45RA+ cells. Sequencing was performed with immunoSEQ multiplex PCR; in TCRdb, only in-frame clones are kept and a portion is missing. The sample carries about 610,000 clones, 95% to 97% recorded once. CDR1 MNHNS and CDR2 SASEGT come from the germline V gene. V dropped 5 bases and J dropped 2; count of bases not matched to a gene: 5. The CDR3 runs to 15 residues. The J gene is TRBJ2-1, the V gene TRBV6-1, with 8 nucleotides matching TRBD1. Sequencing was done on a sample of naive CD8+ T cells sorted from blood. This receptor was obtained from a young woman in good health. The CDR3 nucleotides are TGTGCCAGCAGTTCTACAGGGGGTACCTACAATGAGCAGTTCTTC. Amino acids: CASSSTGGTYNEQFF.